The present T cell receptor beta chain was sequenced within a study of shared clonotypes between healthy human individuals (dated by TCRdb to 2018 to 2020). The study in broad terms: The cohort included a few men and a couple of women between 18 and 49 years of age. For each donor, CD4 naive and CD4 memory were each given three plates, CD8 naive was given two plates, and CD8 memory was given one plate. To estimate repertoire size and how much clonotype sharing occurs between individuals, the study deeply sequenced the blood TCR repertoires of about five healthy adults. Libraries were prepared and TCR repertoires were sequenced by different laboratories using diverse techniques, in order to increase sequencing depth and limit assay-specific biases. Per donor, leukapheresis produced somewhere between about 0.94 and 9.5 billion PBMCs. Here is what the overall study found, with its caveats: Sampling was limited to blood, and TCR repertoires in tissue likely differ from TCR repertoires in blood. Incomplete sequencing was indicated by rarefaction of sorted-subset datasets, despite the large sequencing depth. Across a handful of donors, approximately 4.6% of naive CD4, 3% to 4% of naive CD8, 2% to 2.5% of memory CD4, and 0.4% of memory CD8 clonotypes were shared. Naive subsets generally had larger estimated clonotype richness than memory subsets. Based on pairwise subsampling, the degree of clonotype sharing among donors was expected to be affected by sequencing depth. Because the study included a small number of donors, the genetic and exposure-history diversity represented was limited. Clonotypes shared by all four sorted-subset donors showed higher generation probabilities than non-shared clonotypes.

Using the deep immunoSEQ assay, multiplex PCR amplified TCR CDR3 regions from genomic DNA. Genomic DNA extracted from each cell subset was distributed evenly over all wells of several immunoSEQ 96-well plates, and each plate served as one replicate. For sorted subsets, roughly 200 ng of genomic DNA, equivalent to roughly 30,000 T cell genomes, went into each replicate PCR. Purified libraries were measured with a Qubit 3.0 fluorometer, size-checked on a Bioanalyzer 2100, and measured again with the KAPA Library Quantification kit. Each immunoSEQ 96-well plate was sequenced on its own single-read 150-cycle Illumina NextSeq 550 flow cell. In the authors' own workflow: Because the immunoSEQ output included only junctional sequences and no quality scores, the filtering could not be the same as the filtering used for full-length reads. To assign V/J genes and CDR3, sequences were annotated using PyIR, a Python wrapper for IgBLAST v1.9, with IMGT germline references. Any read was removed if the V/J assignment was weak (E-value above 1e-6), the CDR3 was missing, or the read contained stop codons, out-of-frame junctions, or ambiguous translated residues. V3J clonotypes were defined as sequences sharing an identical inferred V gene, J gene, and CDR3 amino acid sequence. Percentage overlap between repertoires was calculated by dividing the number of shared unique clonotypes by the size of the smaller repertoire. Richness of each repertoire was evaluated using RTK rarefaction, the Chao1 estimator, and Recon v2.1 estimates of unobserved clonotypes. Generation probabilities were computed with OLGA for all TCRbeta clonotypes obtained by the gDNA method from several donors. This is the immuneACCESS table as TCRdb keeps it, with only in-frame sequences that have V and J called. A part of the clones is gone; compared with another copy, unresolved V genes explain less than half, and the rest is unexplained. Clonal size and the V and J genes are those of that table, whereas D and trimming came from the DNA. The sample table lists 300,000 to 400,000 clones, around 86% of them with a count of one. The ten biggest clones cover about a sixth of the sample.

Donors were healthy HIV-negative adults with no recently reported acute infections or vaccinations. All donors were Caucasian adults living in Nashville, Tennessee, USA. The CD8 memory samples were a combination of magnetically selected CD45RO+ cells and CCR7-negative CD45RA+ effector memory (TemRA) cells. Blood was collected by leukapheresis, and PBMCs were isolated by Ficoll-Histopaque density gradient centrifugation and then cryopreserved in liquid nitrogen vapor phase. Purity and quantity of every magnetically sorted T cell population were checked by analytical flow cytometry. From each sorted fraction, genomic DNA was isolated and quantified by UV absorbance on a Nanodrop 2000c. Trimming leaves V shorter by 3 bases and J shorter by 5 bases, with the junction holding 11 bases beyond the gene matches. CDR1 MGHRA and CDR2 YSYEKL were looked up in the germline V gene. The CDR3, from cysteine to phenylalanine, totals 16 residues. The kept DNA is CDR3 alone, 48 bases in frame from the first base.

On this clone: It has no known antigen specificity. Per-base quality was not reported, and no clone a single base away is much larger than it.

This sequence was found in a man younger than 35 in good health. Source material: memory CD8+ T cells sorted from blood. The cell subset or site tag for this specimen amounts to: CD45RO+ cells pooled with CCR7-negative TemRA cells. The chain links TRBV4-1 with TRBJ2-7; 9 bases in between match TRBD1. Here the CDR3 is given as CASSHYGQGTRDEQYF. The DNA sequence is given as TGCGCCAGCAGCCATTACGGACAGGGGACCCGTGACGAGCAGTACTTC.